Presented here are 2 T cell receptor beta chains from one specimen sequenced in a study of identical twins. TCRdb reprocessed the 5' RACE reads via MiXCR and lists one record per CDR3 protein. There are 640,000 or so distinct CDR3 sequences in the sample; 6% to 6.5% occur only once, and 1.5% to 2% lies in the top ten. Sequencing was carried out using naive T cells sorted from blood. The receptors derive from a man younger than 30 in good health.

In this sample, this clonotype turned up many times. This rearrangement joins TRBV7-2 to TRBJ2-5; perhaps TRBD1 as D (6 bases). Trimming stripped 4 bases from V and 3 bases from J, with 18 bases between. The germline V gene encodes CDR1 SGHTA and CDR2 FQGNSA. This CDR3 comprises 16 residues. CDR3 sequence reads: CASSSKPGTIEETQYF. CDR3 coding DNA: TGTGCCAGCAGCTCGAAACCCGGGACAATTGAAGAGACCCAGTACTTC.

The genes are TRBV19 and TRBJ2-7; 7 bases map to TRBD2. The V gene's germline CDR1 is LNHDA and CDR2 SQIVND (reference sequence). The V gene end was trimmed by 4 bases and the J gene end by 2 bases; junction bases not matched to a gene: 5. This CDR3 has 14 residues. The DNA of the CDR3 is TGTGCCAGTAGTACGAGCGGGAAAACCTACGAGCAGTACTTC. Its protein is CASSTSGKTYEQYF.